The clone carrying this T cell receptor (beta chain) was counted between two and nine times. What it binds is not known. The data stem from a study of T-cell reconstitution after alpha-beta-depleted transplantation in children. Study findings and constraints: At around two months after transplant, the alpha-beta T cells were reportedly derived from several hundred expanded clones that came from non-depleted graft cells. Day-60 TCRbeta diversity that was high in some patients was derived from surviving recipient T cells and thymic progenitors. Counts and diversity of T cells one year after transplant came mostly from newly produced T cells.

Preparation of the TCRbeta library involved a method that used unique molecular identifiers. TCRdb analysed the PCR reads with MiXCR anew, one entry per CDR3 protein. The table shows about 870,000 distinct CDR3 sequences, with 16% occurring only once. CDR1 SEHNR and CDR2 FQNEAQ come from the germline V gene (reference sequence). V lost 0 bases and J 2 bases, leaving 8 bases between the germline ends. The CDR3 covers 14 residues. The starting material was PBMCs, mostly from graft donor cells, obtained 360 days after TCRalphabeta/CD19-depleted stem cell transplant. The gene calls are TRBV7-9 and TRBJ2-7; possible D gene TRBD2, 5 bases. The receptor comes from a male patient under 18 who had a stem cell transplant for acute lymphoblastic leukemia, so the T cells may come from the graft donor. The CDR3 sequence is CASSLARDPYEQYF. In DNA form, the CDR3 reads TGTGCCAGCAGCTTAGCGAGGGATCCCTACGAGCAGTACTTC.